The text below deals with one T cell receptor (beta chain). The source of the sample is a study of blood T cell repertoires in COVID-19. Overall study context: Spain, Italy and the United States supplied samples that represented acute and convalescent COVID-19.

Libraries were prepared by immunoSEQ multiplex PCR; TCRdb keeps only in-frame clonotypes and omits some of them. This table holds 350,000 or so clones, 85% to 90% found once. CDR1 is SEHNR and CDR2 is FQNEAQ in the germline V gene (reference sequence). Trimming cost V 5 bases and J 5 bases; bases outside gene matches: 10. The CDR3 sequence is 15 residues long. Sequenced: PBMCs or T cells enriched from blood (not recorded which). This rearrangement joins TRBV7-9 to TRBJ2-7; TRBD2 agrees at 9 bases. This receptor was taken from a woman aged 25 to 39 who had been exposed to COVID-19. As DNA, the CDR3 is TGTGCCAGCAGCCCCACGGGCGGGAGGGCCCACGAGCAGTACTTC. Protein: CASSPTGGRAHEQYF.